This T cell receptor (beta chain) stems from a study of blood T cells in healthy people across ages. Per the germline V gene, CDR1 is MNHEY and CDR2 is SVGEGT. V shed 2 bases and J shed 0 bases, with 4 bases lying between them. The CDR3 spans 14 residues. This clonotype was counted only a few times. For the second PCR, which ran for about 7 to 11 cycles, a sample-barcoded 5' primer and a J-beta primer mix were used. TCRdb ran MiXCR on the 5' RACE reads and lists one entry per CDR3 protein. The data show 550,000 to 800,000 distinct CDR3 sequences, under 25% seen once. Sequencing input: blood. This sequence originates from a man aged 65 to 79 in good health. The chain carries TRBV6-2 or TRBV6-3 and TRBJ2-2; D gene unclear. The CDR3 coding sequence is TGTGCCAGCAGTTACCCAGCGAACACCGGGGAGCTGTTTTTT. Encoded protein: CASSYPANTGELFF.